This TCR beta chain originates from a study of blood T cell repertoires in COVID-19. On the study more broadly: Italy, Spain and the United States were the sources of the convalescent and acute COVID-19 samples. The cDNA or gDNA used as material had been derived from T cells, B-cell-depleted T cells, or PBMCs.

There are 15 residues in the CDR3. Looked up from germline, CDR1 is LGHDT and CDR2 is YNNKEL (reference sequence). V lost 3 bases, J lost 5 bases, and 9 bases stayed unmatched. Authors' methods: Counts of nucleated cells, estimated from reference gene primer amplification, were obtained. Here immunoSEQ multiplex PCR was the method, and the copy in TCRdb shows in-frame clones only, minus some. The V and J calls and clone size are taken from that table; D and trimming were inferred from the DNA. The table records over 200,000 clones, approximately 90% of them present only once. Sequencing used peripheral blood. The sequence came from a woman under 30 who had recovered from COVID-19. J is TRBJ1-2 and V is TRBV3-1 (or the pseudogene TRBV3-2); 7 bases align to TRBD1. Written as DNA, the CDR3 is TGTGCCAGCAGCCATGCTGCTGGCAGGGGGTATGGCTACACCTTC. Protein: CASSHAAGRGYGYTF.